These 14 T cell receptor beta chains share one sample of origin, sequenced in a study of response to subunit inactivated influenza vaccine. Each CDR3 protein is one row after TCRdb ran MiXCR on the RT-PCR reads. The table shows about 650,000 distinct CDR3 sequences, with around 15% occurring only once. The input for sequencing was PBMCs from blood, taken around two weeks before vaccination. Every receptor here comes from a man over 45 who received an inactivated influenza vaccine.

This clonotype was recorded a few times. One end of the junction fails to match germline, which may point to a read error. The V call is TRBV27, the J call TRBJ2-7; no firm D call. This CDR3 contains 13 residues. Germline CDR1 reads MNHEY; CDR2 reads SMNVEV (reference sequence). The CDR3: CASSLSSASSPFF. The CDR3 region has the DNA TGTGCCAGCAGTTTATCCAGCGCCAGTAGTCCGTTCTTC.

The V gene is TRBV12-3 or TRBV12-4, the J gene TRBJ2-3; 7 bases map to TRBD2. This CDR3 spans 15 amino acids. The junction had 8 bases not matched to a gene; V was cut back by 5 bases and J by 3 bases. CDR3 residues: CASSRPGLRTDTQYF. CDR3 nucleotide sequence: TGTGCCAGCAGTCGACCGGGACTACGGACAGATACGCAGTATTTT.

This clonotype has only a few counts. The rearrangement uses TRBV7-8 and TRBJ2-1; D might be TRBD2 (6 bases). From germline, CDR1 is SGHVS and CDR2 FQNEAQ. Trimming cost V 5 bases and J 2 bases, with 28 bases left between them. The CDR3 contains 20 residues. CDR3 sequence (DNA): TGTGCCAGCAGCCCAACATACCATTTACTAGCACCGCCCGCCTACAATGAGCAGTTCTTC. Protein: CASSPTYHLLAPPAYNEQFF.

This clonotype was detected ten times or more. CDR3 loop: CASSQGQGTGELFF. In nucleotides, the CDR3 is TGCGCCAGCAGCCAAGGGCAGGGGACCGGGGAGCTGTTTTTT. The chain has TRBV4-1 and TRBJ2-2, with D maybe TRBD1 (6 bases). In germline, CDR1 is MGHRA, CDR2 YSYEKL. V lost 1 base and J lost 5, with 8 bases in between. The CDR3 covers 14 residues.

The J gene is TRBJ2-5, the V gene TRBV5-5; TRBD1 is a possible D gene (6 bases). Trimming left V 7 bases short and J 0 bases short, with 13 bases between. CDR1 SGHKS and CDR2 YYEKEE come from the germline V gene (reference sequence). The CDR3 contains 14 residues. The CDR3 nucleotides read TGTGCCAGCGGATCCGGACAGAACCAAGAGACCCAGTACTTC. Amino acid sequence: CASGSGQNQETQYF.

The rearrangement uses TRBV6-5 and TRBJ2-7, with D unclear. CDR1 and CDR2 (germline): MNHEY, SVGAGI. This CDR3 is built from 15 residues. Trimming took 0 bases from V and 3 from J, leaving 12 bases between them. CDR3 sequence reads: CASSYSTEPYYEQYF. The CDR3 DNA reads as TGTGCCAGCAGTTACTCGACTGAGCCCTACTACGAGCAGTACTTC.

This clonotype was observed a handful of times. This chain's CDR3 is CASSLDPGLEQYF. The CDR3 bases are TGTGCCAGCAGTTTAGACCCAGGGCTCGAGCAGTACTTC. The chain uses TRBV12-3 or TRBV12-4 and TRBJ2-7, with TRBD1 as a possible D gene (5 bases). This CDR3 spans 13 amino acids. The germline V and J ends were trimmed by 1 base and 6 bases, with 10 bases remaining between them.

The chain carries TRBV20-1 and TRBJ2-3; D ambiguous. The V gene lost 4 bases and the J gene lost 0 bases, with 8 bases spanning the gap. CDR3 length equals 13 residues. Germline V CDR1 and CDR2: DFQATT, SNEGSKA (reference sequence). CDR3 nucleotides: TGCAGTGCTAAGTACCGGAGCACAGATACGCAGTATTTT. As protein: CSAKYRSTDTQYF.

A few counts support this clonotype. The CDR3 is CASSPQISGANVLTF. CDR3 coding DNA: TGTGCCAGCAGTCCGCAAATCTCTGGGGCCAACGTCCTGACTTTC. The gene calls are TRBV12-3 or TRBV12-4 and TRBJ2-6, with D hard to call. This CDR3 is 15 amino acids long. The germline V and J ends were trimmed by 5 bases and 0 bases, with 8 bases remaining between them.

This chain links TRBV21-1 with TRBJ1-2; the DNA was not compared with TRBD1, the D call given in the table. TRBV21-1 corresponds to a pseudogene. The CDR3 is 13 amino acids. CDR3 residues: CASPRDRRYGYTF. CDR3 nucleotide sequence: TGTGCCAGCCCCCGGGACAGGCGTTATGGCTACACCTTC.

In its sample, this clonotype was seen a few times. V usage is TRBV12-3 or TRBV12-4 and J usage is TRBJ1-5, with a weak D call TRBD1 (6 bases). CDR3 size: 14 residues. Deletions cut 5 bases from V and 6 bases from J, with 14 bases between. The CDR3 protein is CASSTNAQGQPQHF. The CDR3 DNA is TGTGCCAGCAGTACCAACGCACAGGGTCAGCCCCAGCATTTT.

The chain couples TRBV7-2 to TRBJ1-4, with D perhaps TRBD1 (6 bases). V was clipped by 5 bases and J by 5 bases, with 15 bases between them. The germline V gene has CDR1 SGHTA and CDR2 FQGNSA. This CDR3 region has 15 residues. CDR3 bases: TGTGCCAGCAGCCCCGGAGGGGGGGCCAATGAAAAACTGTTTTTT. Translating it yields CASSPGGGANEKLFF.

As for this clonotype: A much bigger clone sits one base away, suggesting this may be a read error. CDR3 protein: CSARGRVGEQETQYF. DNA of the CDR3: TGCAGTGCTAGAGGACGAGTGGGGGAGCAAGAGACCCAGTACTTC. This chain connects TRBV20-1 to TRBJ2-5; D tentatively reads TRBD1 or TRBD2 (5 bases each). Germline V gene sequence: CDR1 DFQATT, CDR2 SNEGSKA (reference sequence). The CDR3 covers 15 residues. V lost 1 base and J lost 2, with 14 bases in between.

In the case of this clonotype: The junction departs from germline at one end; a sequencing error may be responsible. The DNA of the CDR3 is TGTGCCAGGAGCTCCCAGGGGAGCTCCTACAATGAGCAGTTCTTC. This gives the protein CARSSQGSSYNEQFF. The chain carries TRBV13 and TRBJ2-1; perhaps TRBD1 as D (6 bases). Germline CDR1 reads PRHDT; CDR2 reads FYEKMQ (reference sequence). The CDR3 runs 15 residues. The full variable domain, completed using reference TRBV13 and TRBJ2-1, is AAGVIQSPRHLIKEKRETATLKCYPIPRHDTVYWYQQGPGQDPQFLISFYEKMQSDKGSIPDRFSAQQFSDYHSELNMSSLELGDSALYFCARSSQGSSYNEQFFGPGTRLTVL.